Below, 14 T cell receptor beta chains from the same sample are listed, as sequenced in a study of control samples from healthy donors and cancer patients. Profiling relied on immunoSEQ multiplex PCR, and the TCRdb table lists in-frame clones only, not all of them. The table has 100,000 to 110,000 clones, about 88% seen once. The sequenced material came from blood. The receptors here all came from a woman between 45 and 65 years old in good health.

The V call is TRBV30, the J call TRBJ1-2; 8 positions agree with TRBD1. In germline, CDR1 is GTSNPN, CDR2 SVGIG (reference sequence). This CDR3 is built from 14 residues. The trim removed 4 bases at V and 7 bases at J, leaving 11 bases unmatched. DNA of the CDR3: TGTGCCTGGACCACGACAGGGGCATTTAGTGGCTACACCTTC. It encodes CAWTTTGAFSGYTF. Supplemented by reference TRBV30 and TRBJ1-2, the full variable domain reads SQTIHQWPATLVQPVGSPLSLECTVEGTSNPNLYWYRQAAGRGLQLLFYSVGIGQISSEVPQNLSASRPQDRQFILSSKKLLLSDSGFYLCAWTTTGAFSGYTFGSGTRLTVV.

V is TRBV7-9 and J is TRBJ2-5; 7 bases are shared with TRBD2. J lost 6 bases, V lost 5 bases, and 9 bases had no gene match. The CDR3 totals 14 residues. In germline, CDR1 is SEHNR, CDR2 FQNEAQ (reference sequence). The CDR3, as DNA: TGTGCCAGCAGCCGAATTAGCGGGCCCCAGACCCAGTACTTC. The encoded protein is CASSRISGPQTQYF.

This chain uses TRBV4-1 with TRBJ2-7; no firm D call. This CDR3 region has 14 residues. Looked up from germline, CDR1 is MGHRA and CDR2 is YSYEKL. V was trimmed by 1 base and J by 6 bases, leaving 13 bases between them. DNA of the CDR3: TGCGCCAGCAGCCAAGTAGGCAGCCCGGCCGAGCAGTACTTC. Translating gives CASSQVGSPAEQYF.

This clone was counted a single time. Written as DNA, the CDR3 is TGCGCCAGCAGCTTGGCCCTGGGGGCGCGCACTGAAGCTTTCTTT. Its protein is CASSLALGARTEAFF. J is TRBJ1-1 and V is TRBV5-1; weak D call: TRBD1 (6 bases). This CDR3 has 15 amino acids. Trimming pared 0 bases from V and 4 bases from J, leaving 13 bases between. Germline CDR1 and CDR2: SGHRS and YFSETQ.

This clone appeared a single time. V gene TRBV5-6 combines with J gene TRBJ2-4; no reliable D call. Trimming took off 5 bases at V and 1 base at J, with 10 bases between the two ends. This CDR3 contains 14 residues. Germline values: CDR1 SGHDT, CDR2 YYEEEE. CDR3 region: CASSRTGAKNIQYF. CDR3 coding DNA: TGTGCCAGCAGTCGGACCGGGGCCAAAAACATTCAGTACTTC.

This sequence joins TRBV19 and TRBJ1-3; no firm D call. The CDR3 is 10 residues long. CDR1 LNHDA and CDR2 SQIVND come from the germline V gene (reference sequence). V was pared by 8 bases and J by 5 bases, with 4 bases between. CDR3 nucleotides: TGTGCCAGTCGTCGAAACACCATATATTTT. Translating it yields CASRRNTIYF.

This chain connects TRBV7-9 to TRBJ1-4; 7 bases are a match to TRBD1. The V gene end was trimmed by 3 bases and the J gene end by 4 bases; junction bases not matched to a gene: 17. The germline V gene has CDR1 SEHNR and CDR2 FQNEAQ (reference sequence). The CDR3 has 19 amino acids. CDR3: CASSFLTPAPGQINEKLFF. Here the CDR3 DNA reads TGTGCCAGCAGCTTCCTCACCCCGGCGCCGGGACAGATTAATGAAAAACTGTTTTTT.

For the CDR3, the DNA is TGTGCCAGCAGCTCCAGCGGGAGTAAGTCCTACAATGAGCAGTTCTTC. Its protein is CASSSSGSKSYNEQFF. The chain joins TRBV7-9 to TRBJ2-1, with 8 nucleotides matching TRBD2. The trim removed 4 bases at V and 1 base at J, leaving 6 bases unmatched. The CDR3 loop spans 16 amino acids. From germline, CDR1 is SEHNR and CDR2 FQNEAQ (reference sequence). Using reference TRBV7-9 and TRBJ2-1 for the parts outside the CDR3, the full variable domain is DTGVSQNPRHKITKRGQNVTFRCDPISEHNRLYWYRQTLGQGPEFLTYFQNEAQLEKSRLLSDRFSAERPKGSFSTLEIQRTEQGDSAMYLCASSSSGSKSYNEQFFGPGTRLTVL.

The chain links TRBV5-5 to TRBJ1-1; the match to TRBD1 covers 7 bases. J was trimmed by 2 bases and V by 2 bases; bases with no gene match: 6. CDR1 is SGHKS, CDR2 YYEKEE, per germline (reference sequence). There are 15 residues in the CDR3. The CDR3 nucleotides read TGTGCCAGCAGCTTACAGGGGCGCGGTAACACTGAAGCTTTCTTT. This codes for CASSLQGRGNTEAFF.

V gene TRBV6-5 combines with J gene TRBJ1-4; D uncertain. The V gene's germline CDR1 is MNHEY and CDR2 SVGAGI. Between the trimmed V and J ends, which lost 2 bases and 5 bases, there was a span of 12 bases. The CDR3 loop spans 15 amino acids. The CDR3 loop is CASSYLEGGNEKLFF. CDR3 nucleotide sequence: TGTGCCAGCAGTTACCTGGAGGGAGGAAATGAAAAACTGTTTTTT.

This chain uses TRBV5-5 with TRBJ1-4, with a weak D call TRBD1 (5 bases). The length of the CDR3 is 14 residues. Looked up from germline, CDR1 is SGHKS and CDR2 is YYEKEE (reference sequence). V was shortened by 4 bases and J by 7 bases, with 14 bases between the two germline ends. DNA for the CDR3: TGTGCCAGCAGCCCGGGGGGACTTTCTGAAAAACTGTTTTTT. Protein product: CASSPGGLSEKLFF.

J is TRBJ1-4 and V is TRBV24-1; TRBD1 aligns across 7 bases. The length of the CDR3 is 17 residues. The junction had 7 bases not matched to a gene; V was cut back by 2 bases and J by 2 bases. Germline CDR1 reads KGHDR; CDR2 reads SFDVKD. This chain's CDR3 is CATSDSRQGLTNEKLFF. CDR3 coding DNA: TGTGCCACCAGTGATTCCCGACAGGGTTTGACTAATGAAAAACTGTTTTTT.

The chain has TRBV24-1 and TRBJ1-1; D might be TRBD1 (5 bases). CDR1 and CDR2 from the germline V gene are KGHDR and SFDVKD. Trimming stripped 4 bases from V and 5 bases from J, with 16 bases between. The CDR3 sequence is 15 residues long. The CDR3 DNA reads as TGTGCCACCAGTGACTGGGACCCTCTGGCGACTGAAGCTTTCTTT. Encoded protein: CATSDWDPLATEAFF.

V gene TRBV5-1 combines with J gene TRBJ1-1; perhaps TRBD1 as D (5 bases). The CDR3 length is 16 residues. V was pared by 0 bases and J by 1 base, with 13 bases between. The germline V gene has CDR1 SGHRS and CDR2 YFSETQ. The DNA of the CDR3 is TGCGCCAGCAGCTTGGTCGGTGGGGCCCAGAACACTGAAGCTTTCTTT. Translation gives CASSLVGGAQNTEAFF.